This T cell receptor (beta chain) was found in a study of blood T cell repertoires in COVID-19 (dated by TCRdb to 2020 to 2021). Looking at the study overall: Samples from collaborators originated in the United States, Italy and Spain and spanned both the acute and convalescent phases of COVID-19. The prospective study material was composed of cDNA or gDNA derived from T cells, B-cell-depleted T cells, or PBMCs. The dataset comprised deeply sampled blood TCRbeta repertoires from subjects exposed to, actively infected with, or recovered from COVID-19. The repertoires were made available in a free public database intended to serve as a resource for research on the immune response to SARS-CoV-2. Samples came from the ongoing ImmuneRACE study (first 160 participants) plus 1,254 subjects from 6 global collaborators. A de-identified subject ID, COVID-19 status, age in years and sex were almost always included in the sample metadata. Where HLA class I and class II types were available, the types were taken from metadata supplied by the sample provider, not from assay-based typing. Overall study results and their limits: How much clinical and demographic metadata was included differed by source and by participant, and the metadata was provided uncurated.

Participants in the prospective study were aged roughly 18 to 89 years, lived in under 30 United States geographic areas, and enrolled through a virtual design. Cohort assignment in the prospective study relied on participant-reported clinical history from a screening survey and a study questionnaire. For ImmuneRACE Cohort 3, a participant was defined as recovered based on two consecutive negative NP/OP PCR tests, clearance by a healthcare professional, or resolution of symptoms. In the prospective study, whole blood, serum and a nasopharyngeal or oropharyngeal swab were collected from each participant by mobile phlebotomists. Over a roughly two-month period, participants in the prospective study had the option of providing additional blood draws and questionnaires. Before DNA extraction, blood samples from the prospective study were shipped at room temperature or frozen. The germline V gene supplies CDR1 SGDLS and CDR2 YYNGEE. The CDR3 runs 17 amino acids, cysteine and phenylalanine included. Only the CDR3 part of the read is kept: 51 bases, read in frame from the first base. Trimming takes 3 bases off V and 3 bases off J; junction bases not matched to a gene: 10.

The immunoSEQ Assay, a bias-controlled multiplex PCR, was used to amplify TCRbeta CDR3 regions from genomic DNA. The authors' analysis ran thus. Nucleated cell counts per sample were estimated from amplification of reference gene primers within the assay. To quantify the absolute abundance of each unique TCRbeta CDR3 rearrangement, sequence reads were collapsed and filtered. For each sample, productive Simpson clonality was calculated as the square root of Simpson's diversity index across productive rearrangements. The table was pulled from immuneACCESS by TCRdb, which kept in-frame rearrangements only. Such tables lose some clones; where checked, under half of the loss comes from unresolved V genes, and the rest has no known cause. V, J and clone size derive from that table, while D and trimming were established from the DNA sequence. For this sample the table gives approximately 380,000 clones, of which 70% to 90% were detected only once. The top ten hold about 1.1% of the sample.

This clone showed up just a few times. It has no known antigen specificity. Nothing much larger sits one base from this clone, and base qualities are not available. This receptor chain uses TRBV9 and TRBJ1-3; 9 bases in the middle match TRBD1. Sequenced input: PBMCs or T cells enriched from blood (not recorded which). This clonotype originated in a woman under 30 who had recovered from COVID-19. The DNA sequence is TGTGCCAGCAGCGCCTCCTGGGGGACAGGGCTTGGAAACACCATATATTTT. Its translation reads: CASSASWGTGLGNTIYF.